A selection of T cell receptor beta chains follows, all from one sample in a study of cytomegalovirus exposure and HLA in healthy donors. The repertoire was sequenced with immunoSEQ multiplex PCR; TCRdb's copy has only in-frame clones and lacks some. The sample lists about 78,000 clones, about 64% seen once, with more than 5% in the top ten. The sequenced sample consisted of PBMCs. Receptor source: a man aged 25 to 45 in good health and CMV-seropositive. Each CDR3 is given without its conserved first and last residue. Each record gives: V gene, J gene, clone size, CDR3 protein. Size is stated for part of the rows, as once, few or many counts, or as a class when the clone is expanded.

TRBV7-3	TRBJ2-3	NA	ASSPSQGEADTQY
TRBV19	TRBJ2-7	NA	ATKQGSYEQY
TRBV19	TRBJ2-1	few	ASSIRDYPYNEQF
TRBV30	TRBJ1-1	few	AWRGLDRLNTEAF
TRBV12-5	TRBJ2-5	NA	ASGSSWTSGGAQETQY
TRBV5-4	TRBJ2-3	once	ASSSPGLAKSTDTQY
TRBV5-4	TRBJ1-2	NA	ASSFGSNYGYT
TRBV10-3	TRBJ1-4	few	ATGQGGEKLF
TRBV6-6	TRBJ1-1	few	ASSPGVAEAF
TRBV30	TRBJ1-1	few	AWERQLDTEAF
TRBV10-3	TRBJ2-7	NA	AIHRPGGGGEQY
TRBV19	TRBJ1-1	NA	ASSMSLGANTEAF
TRBV9	TRBJ2-2	NA	ASSGDSYTGELF
TRBV28	TRBJ2-7	NA	ASSSGQVYEQY
TRBV5-4	TRBJ1-3	once	ASSLRRIGYSGNTIY
TRBV10-3	TRBJ2-5	NA	AIRAGDGGETQY
TRBV7-2	TRBJ2-1	few	ASSLVGLAVSYNEQF
TRBV7-2	TRBJ2-6	NA	ASSFRGANVLT
TRBV6-6	TRBJ2-7	NA	ASSYYGTAEQY
TRBV7-9	TRBJ2-3	NA	ASSLTGGANTQY
TRBV7-6	TRBJ1-3	NA	ASSLAAGFSGNTIY
TRBV5-4	TRBJ2-3	NA	ASSLRDYHTDTQY
TRBV27	TRBJ1-3	NA	ASRKGGSGNTIY
TRBV6-1	TRBJ2-2	NA	ASSPTGGDGELF
TRBV19	TRBJ2-3	NA	ASSIEGTGSQDTQY
TRBV28	TRBJ2-7	NA	ASSLRSGTGNHEQY
TRBV6-5	TRBJ2-1	few	ASRPPGGEQF
TRBV29-1	TRBJ2-7	NA	SVEDTGGSYEQY
TRBV7-8	TRBJ2-7	NA	ASSLGTRVGEQY
TRBV5-4	TRBJ2-7	NA	ASAAGPGPSYEQY
TRBV11-3	TRBJ2-3	NA	ASSLTGDTQY
TRBV19	TRBJ2-6	NA	ASSTQALSGANVLT
TRBV7-2	TRBJ1-1	few	ASSLVIQGQREAF
TRBV28	TRBJ2-7	NA	ASSLTGLFEQY
TRBV27	TRBJ2-3	NA	ASSKLSTGTKRNTDTQY
TRBV7-3	TRBJ2-2	NA	ASSPHPTHRNTGELF
TRBV11-2	TRBJ2-1	NA	ASSLMGSPSSYNEQF
TRBV5-4	TRBJ2-7	few	ASRSTGTGLLGQY
TRBV5-1	TRBJ2-3	NA	ASSPSTEGTQY
TRBV7-9	TRBJ2-3	NA	ASSSQKGLAGVNTQY
TRBV6-1	TRBJ1-6	NA	ASGQIDDSPLH
TRBV28	TRBJ2-7	NA	ASIGTASYEQY
TRBV19	TRBJ2-7	few	ASSISWDSYEQY
TRBV4-3	TRBJ2-1	NA	ASSQDLARGPYNEQF
TRBV28	TRBJ2-3	few	ASSERESGTDTQY
TRBV14	TRBJ2-3	few	ASSQRVGERDTQY
TRBV4-3	TRBJ2-6	once	ASSQEQGTGANVLT